The present entry profiles one T cell receptor beta chain with its context. The CDR3 spans 11 residues. Germline CDR1 SQVTM, CDR2 ANQGSEA. Trimming pared 4 bases from V and 5 bases from J, leaving 9 bases between. This entry belongs to a study of shared T cell receptors in the human thymus. Produced via immunoSEQ multiplex PCR; TCRdb's table is partial and in-frame only. The sample records under 850,000 clones, roughly 90% being singletons. This same sample was also part of a study on human thymus T cells. From that second work: Healthy Finnish infants undergoing corrective surgery for congenital heart defects provided the donor material. Thymic tissue was derived from resections collected during corrective heart surgery. V and J genes seemed to be used with bias in thymic and blood repertoires. Overlap was high between thymic repertoires from unrelated individuals, as reported in related research.

V is TRBV29-1 and J is TRBJ2-7; TRBD2 might be the D (5 bases). The sequence was collected from a boy younger than two with a congenital heart defect. The sample was thymocytes. The CDR3 coding sequence is TGCAGCGTTGCTACGCGGGACGAGCAGTACTTC. Translated, it gives CSVATRDEQYF.